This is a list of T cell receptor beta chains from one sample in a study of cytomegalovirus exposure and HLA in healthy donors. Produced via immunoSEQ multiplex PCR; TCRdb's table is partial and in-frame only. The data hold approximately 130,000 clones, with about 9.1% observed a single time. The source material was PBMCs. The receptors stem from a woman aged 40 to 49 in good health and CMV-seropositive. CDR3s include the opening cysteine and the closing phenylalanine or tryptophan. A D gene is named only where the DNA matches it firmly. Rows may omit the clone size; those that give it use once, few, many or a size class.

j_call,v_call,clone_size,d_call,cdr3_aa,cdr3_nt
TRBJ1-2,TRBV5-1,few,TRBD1,CASRQGALPSRGYTF,TGCGCCAGTCGACAGGGGGCGCTTCCTTCTAGAGGCTACACCTTC
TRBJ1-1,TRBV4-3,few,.,CASSLLSGGGVYTEAFF,TGCGCCAGCAGCCTCCTCTCAGGCGGGGGGGTGTACACTGAAGCTTTCTTT
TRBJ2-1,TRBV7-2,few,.,CASSAPRKGGVDSYNEQFF,TGTGCCAGCAGCGCCCCCAGAAAGGGGGGGGTTGACTCCTACAATGAGCAGTTCTTC
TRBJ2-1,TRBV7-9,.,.,CASSPWTSYNEQFF,TGTGCCAGCAGCCCGTGGACTTCTTACAATGAGCAGTTCTTC
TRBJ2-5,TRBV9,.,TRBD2,CASSPGSGGSQETQYF,TGTGCCAGCAGCCCAGGTAGCGGGGGCTCGCAAGAGACCCAGTACTTC
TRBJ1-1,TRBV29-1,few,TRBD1,CSDGTGFTEAFF,TGCAGCGACGGGACAGGGTTCACTGAAGCTTTCTTT
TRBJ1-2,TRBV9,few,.,CASSVGGTYGYTF,TGTGCCAGCAGCGTAGGCGGCACCTATGGCTACACCTTC
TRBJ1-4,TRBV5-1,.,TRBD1,CASSPTGGGEKLFF,TGCGCCAGCAGCCCTACAGGGGGCGGTGAAAAACTGTTTTTT
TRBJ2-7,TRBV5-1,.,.,CASSLGAASAEQYF,TGCGCCAGCAGCTTGGGGGCCGCCTCGGCCGAGCAGTACTTC
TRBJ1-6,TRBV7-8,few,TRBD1,CASSRGQANSPLHF,TGTGCCAGCAGCCGGGGACAGGCAAATTCACCCCTCCACTTT
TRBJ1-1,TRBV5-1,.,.,CASSEGTAVQRNTEAFF,TGCGCCAGCTCCGAGGGAACTGCAGTACAGCGTAACACTGAAGCTTTCTTT
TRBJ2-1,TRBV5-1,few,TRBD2,CASSFETSGYNEQFF,TGCGCCAGCAGCTTTGAGACTAGCGGATACAATGAGCAGTTCTTC
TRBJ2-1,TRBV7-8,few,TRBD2,CASSLSGGVQFF,TGTGCCAGCAGCTTGAGTGGGGGGGTACAGTTCTTC
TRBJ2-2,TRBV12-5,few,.,CASGLQINANTGELFF,TGTGCTAGTGGTCTTCAGATAAACGCGAACACCGGGGAGCTGTTTTTT
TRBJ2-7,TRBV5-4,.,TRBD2,CASSISGGAYEQYF,TGTGCCAGCAGCATTAGCGGGGGAGCCTACGAGCAGTACTTC